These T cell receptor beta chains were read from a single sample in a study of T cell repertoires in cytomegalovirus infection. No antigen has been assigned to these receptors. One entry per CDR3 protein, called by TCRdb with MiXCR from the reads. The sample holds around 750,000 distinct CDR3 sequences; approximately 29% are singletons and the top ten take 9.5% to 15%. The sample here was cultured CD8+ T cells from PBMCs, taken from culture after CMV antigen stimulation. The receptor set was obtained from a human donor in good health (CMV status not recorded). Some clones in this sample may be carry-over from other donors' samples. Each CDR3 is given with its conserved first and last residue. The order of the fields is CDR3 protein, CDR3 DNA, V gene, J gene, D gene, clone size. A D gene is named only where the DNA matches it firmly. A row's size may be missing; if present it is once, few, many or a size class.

CDR3: CASSEVAPRGDTDTQYF; DNA: TGTGCCAGCAGTGAAGTGGCCCCTCGAGGGGACACAGATACGCAGTATTTT; V: TRBV2; J: TRBJ2-3; D: -; size: -
CDR3: CASSSDRIRGYTF; DNA: TGTGCCAGCAGCAGCGACAGAATTAGGGGCTACACCTTC; V: TRBV28; J: TRBJ1-2; D: -; size: once
CDR3: CASSSRQGEGSIYGYTF; DNA: TGTGCCAGCAGTTCCCGACAGGGGGAAGGGTCTATCTATGGCTACACCTTC; V: TRBV12-3/TRBV12-4; J: TRBJ1-2; D: TRBD1; size: -
CDR3: CASRILVETQYF; DNA: TGTGCCAGCAGGATCCTAGTGGAGACCCAGTACTTC; V: TRBV7-8; J: TRBJ2-5; D: -; size: -
CDR3: CASGQGAVNQPQHF; DNA: TGTGCCAGTGGACAGGGGGCTGTTAATCAGCCCCAGCATTTT; V: TRBV6-5; J: TRBJ1-5; D: TRBD1; size: many
CDR3: CASSLRGQEGETQYF; DNA: TGTGCCAGCAGTTTACGGGGACAGGAGGGGGAGACCCAGTACTTC; V: TRBV12-3/TRBV12-4; J: TRBJ2-5; D: TRBD1; size: -
CDR3: CASSEALSGGGYEQYF; DNA: TGTGCCAGCAGTGAAGCCCTCTCGGGGGGGGGCTACGAGCAGTACTTC; V: TRBV6-1; J: TRBJ2-7; D: TRBD2; size: -
CDR3: CASSGEAGGLQETQYF; DNA: TGTGCCAGCAGTGGTGAGGCGGGGGGCCTCCAAGAGACCCAGTACTTC; V: TRBV7-9; J: TRBJ2-5; D: TRBD2; size: few
CDR3: CAISGDRPNTGELFF; DNA: TGTGCCATCAGTGGGGACAGGCCGAACACCGGGGAGCTGTTTTTT; V: TRBV10-3; J: TRBJ2-2; D: TRBD1; size: once
CDR3: CASSSFQDEQFF; DNA: TGTGCCAGCAGCAGCTTTCAGGACGAGCAGTTCTTC; V: TRBV7-9; J: TRBJ2-1; D: -; size: few
CDR3: CASSLRGDTDTQYF; DNA: TGTGCTAGCAGCTTAAGGGGGGACACAGATACGCAGTATTTT; V: TRBV7-6; J: TRBJ2-3; D: -; size: -
CDR3: CASSLEIATNEKLFF; DNA: TGTGCCAGCAGTTTAGAGATTGCAACTAATGAAAAACTGTTTTTT; V: TRBV28; J: TRBJ1-4; D: -; size: -
CDR3: CASSPAQKTGPNNEQFF; DNA: TGTGCCAGCAGCCCTGCCCAGAAGACGGGACCCAACAATGAGCAGTTCTTC; V: TRBV7-9; J: TRBJ2-1; D: -; size: once
CDR3: CAGGGVYDYGYTF; DNA: TGTGCCGGTGGGGGCGTCTACGACTATGGCTACACCTTC; V: TRBV10-3; J: TRBJ1-2; D: -; size: -
CDR3: CASRSETSGGNEQFF; DNA: TGTGCCAGCAGATCAGAGACTAGCGGGGGCAATGAGCAGTTCTTC; V: TRBV3-1; J: TRBJ2-1; D: TRBD2; size: -
CDR3: CASSYSSSRRGNQPQHF; DNA: TGTGCCAGCAGTTACTCGAGTTCGAGACGAGGCAATCAGCCCCAGCATTTT; V: TRBV6-2/TRBV6-3; J: TRBJ1-5; D: -; size: -
CDR3: CASMRTGGYPPGNEQFF; DNA: TGTGCCAGCATGCGGACAGGGGGCTATCCACCGGGCAATGAGCAGTTCTTC; V: TRBV2; J: TRBJ2-1; D: TRBD1; size: few
CDR3: CASTSIPHEQYF; DNA: TGTGCCAGCACCTCCATCCCCCACGAGCAGTACTTC; V: TRBV7-2; J: TRBJ2-7; D: -; size: many
CDR3: CASSLPLGDTEAFF; DNA: TGTGCCAGCAGCTTGCCCTTGGGGGACACTGAAGCTTTCTTT; V: TRBV5-4; J: TRBJ1-1; D: -; size: few
CDR3: CASSYREEYGYTF; DNA: TGTGCCAGCAGCTACAGGGAGGAGTATGGCTACACCTTC; V: TRBV27; J: TRBJ1-2; D: -; size: -
CDR3: CASSLRPRDRPYEQYF; DNA: TGTGCCAGCAGCTTACGTCCGCGGGACAGGCCCTACGAGCAGTACTTC; V: TRBV7-6; J: TRBJ2-7; D: TRBD1; size: few
CDR3: CASRLGTGWGYTF; DNA: TGTGCCAGCAGACTCGGGACAGGGTGGGGCTACACCTTC; V: TRBV6-5; J: TRBJ1-2; D: TRBD1; size: -
CDR3: CASSLFAEQFF; DNA: TGTGCCAGCAGCTTGTTTGCGGAGCAGTTCTTC; V: TRBV5-4; J: TRBJ2-1; D: -; size: -
CDR3: CSARVHRGNGNTIYF; DNA: TGCAGTGCTAGAGTTCACAGGGGGAACGGAAACACCATATATTTT; V: TRBV20-1; J: TRBJ1-3; D: TRBD1; size: -
CDR3: CAIGNEQFF; DNA: TGTGCCATCGGGAATGAGCAGTTCTTC; V: TRBV10-3; J: TRBJ2-1; D: -; size: -
CDR3: CASSYVDGVYEQYF; DNA: TGTGCCAGCAGTTACGTGGATGGGGTCTACGAGCAGTACTTC; V: TRBV6-6; J: TRBJ2-7; D: -; size: -
CDR3: CASSSAWATNEKLFF; DNA: TGTGCCAGCAGCTCAGCCTGGGCAACTAATGAAAAACTGTTTTTT; V: TRBV7-2; J: TRBJ1-4; D: -; size: many
CDR3: CASSEWGGRKTQYF; DNA: TGTGCCAGCAGTGAATGGGGGGGCAGAAAGACCCAGTACTTC; V: TRBV25-1; J: TRBJ2-5; D: -; size: few
CDR3: CASSHMVRGGTDTQYF; DNA: TGTGCCAGCAGCCACATGGTCCGGGGAGGCACAGATACGCAGTATTTT; V: TRBV14; J: TRBJ2-3; D: -; size: many
CDR3: CASSHPGTSGESYNEQFF; DNA: TGCGCCAGCAGCCACCCCGGGACTAGCGGGGAGTCCTACAATGAGCAGTTCTTC; V: TRBV4-1; J: TRBJ2-1; D: TRBD2; size: few
CDR3: CASSLAETGVTEAFF; DNA: TGTGCCAGCAGCTTAGCGGAGACAGGGGTGACTGAAGCTTTCTTT; V: TRBV7-6; J: TRBJ1-1; D: TRBD1; size: many
CDR3: CASSPPAGAEAFF; DNA: TGTGCCAGCAGCCCCCCGGCTGGGGCTGAAGCTTTCTTT; V: TRBV7-9; J: TRBJ1-1; D: -; size: -
CDR3: CASSLGTGIGETRYF; DNA: TGTGCCAGCAGCTTAGGGACAGGGATTGGAGAGACCCGGTACTTC; V: TRBV11-1; J: TRBJ2-5; D: TRBD1; size: -
CDR3: CVSQDRGAGAGNEQFF; DNA: TGTGTCAGCCAAGACAGGGGAGCAGGAGCTGGGAATGAGCAGTTCTTC; V: TRBV7-2; J: TRBJ2-1; D: TRBD1; size: -
CDR3: CASGLATLHGYTF; DNA: TGTGCTAGTGGTTTAGCGACATTGCACGGCTACACCTTC; V: TRBV12-5; J: TRBJ1-2; D: -; size: few
CDR3: CASSPSGGVYTGELFF; DNA: TGTGCCAGCAGCCCAAGTGGCGGGGTATACACCGGGGAGCTGTTTTTT; V: TRBV11-3; J: TRBJ2-2; D: -; size: -
CDR3: CASSFGGSEQFF; DNA: TGTGCCAGCAGCTTCGGGGGGTCTGAGCAGTTCTTC; V: TRBV11-2; J: TRBJ2-1; D: TRBD2; size: few
CDR3: CASSEALGRAGGLYNEQFF; DNA: TGTGCCAGCAGTGAAGCGTTGGGTCGAGCGGGGGGGCTTTACAATGAGCAGTTCTTC; V: TRBV2; J: TRBJ2-1; D: TRBD2; size: -
CDR3: CASSFGPGPRVVQFF; DNA: TGTGCCAGCAGCTTTGGGCCAGGGCCAAGGGTAGTGCAGTTCTTC; V: TRBV5-5; J: TRBJ2-1; D: -; size: few
CDR3: CASSLGPEKGEQFF; DNA: TGTGCCAGCAGTTTGGGGCCTGAGAAGGGTGAGCAGTTCTTC; V: TRBV27; J: TRBJ2-1; D: -; size: -
CDR3: CASSGGQGDYNEQFF; DNA: TGTGCCAGCAGCGGGGGACAGGGGGACTACAATGAGCAGTTCTTC; V: TRBV12-3/TRBV12-4; J: TRBJ2-1; D: TRBD1; size: -
CDR3: CASSLGRASYNSPLHF; DNA: TGTGCCAGCAGCTTAGGGCGGGCGTCCTATAATTCACCCCTCCACTTT; V: TRBV7-6; J: TRBJ1-6; D: -; size: many
CDR3: CAIRPIDSSSYNEQFF; DNA: TGTGCCATCAGACCGATTGACAGTTCCTCCTACAATGAGCAGTTCTTC; V: TRBV10-3; J: TRBJ2-1; D: -; size: few
CDR3: CASSLTRGESTDTQYF; DNA: TGTGCCAGCAGCTTAACGCGGGGGGAAAGCACAGATACGCAGTATTTT; V: TRBV11-2; J: TRBJ2-3; D: TRBD2; size: -
CDR3: CASSHPGSSLAKNIQYF; DNA: TGCGCCAGCAGCCACCCGGGGTCTAGTCTAGCCAAAAACATTCAGTACTTC; V: TRBV4-1; J: TRBJ2-4; D: -; size: few
CDR3: CASSPLGDTGELFF; DNA: TGCGCCAGCAGCCCTCTAGGGGACACCGGGGAGCTGTTTTTT; V: TRBV4-1; J: TRBJ2-2; D: -; size: -
CDR3: CASSFDPEDRGPRSNQPQHF; DNA: TGTGCCAGCAGCTTCGACCCGGAGGACAGGGGGCCTCGGAGCAATCAGCCCCAGCATTTT; V: TRBV7-8; J: TRBJ1-5; D: TRBD1; size: few
CDR3: CASSEVGSAYEQYF; DNA: TGTGCCAGCAGTGAAGTAGGCTCAGCGTACGAGCAGTACTTC; V: TRBV6-1; J: TRBJ2-7; D: -; size: -
CDR3: CATSDRQGWPGELFF; DNA: TGTGCCACCAGTGATCGCCAGGGGTGGCCCGGGGAGCTGTTTTTT; V: TRBV24-1; J: TRBJ2-2; D: -; size: -
CDR3: CASSSPRQGSGTQYF; DNA: TGTGCCAGCAGCTCACCTCGACAGGGCTCAGGGACCCAGTACTTC; V: TRBV7-9; J: TRBJ2-5; D: TRBD1; size: few
CDR3: CASSLLAGAPRETQYF; DNA: TGTGCCAGCAGCTTACTAGCGGGGGCCCCTAGGGAGACCCAGTACTTC; V: TRBV7-8; J: TRBJ2-5; D: TRBD2; size: many
CDR3: CASREGGQGGEQYF; DNA: TGTGCCAGCAGAGAGGGGGGACAGGGAGGCGAGCAGTACTTC; V: TRBV7-9; J: TRBJ2-7; D: TRBD1; size: -
CDR3: CASSPGQGASGNIQYF; DNA: TGTGCCAGCAGTCCGGGACAGGGGGCTTCGGGAAACATTCAGTACTTC; V: TRBV6-5; J: TRBJ2-4; D: TRBD1; size: few
CDR3: CASSLEGGLATNEKLFF; DNA: TGTGCCAGCAGCTTAGAGGGGGGCTTGGCAACTAATGAAAAACTGTTTTTT; V: TRBV7-2; J: TRBJ1-4; D: -; size: -
CDR3: CASSQGTGSGYGYTF; DNA: TGTGCCAGCAGCCAAGGAACAGGGTCTGGCTATGGCTACACCTTC; V: TRBV4-2; J: TRBJ1-2; D: -; size: -
CDR3: CASSLSLYQETQYF; DNA: TGTGCCAGCAGTTTAAGTCTATACCAAGAGACCCAGTACTTC; V: TRBV12-3/TRBV12-4; J: TRBJ2-5; D: -; size: -
CDR3: CASSLAEGEAFF; DNA: TGTGCCAGCAGCTTGGCGGAGGGTGAAGCTTTCTTT; V: TRBV7-9; J: TRBJ1-1; D: -; size: -